This T cell receptor beta chain was sequenced for a study of blood T cell repertoires in COVID-19. Study information: Specimens from acute and convalescent COVID-19 originated in the United States, Italy and Spain. The cDNA or gDNA used as material had been derived from T cells, B-cell-depleted T cells, or PBMCs.

Looked up from germline, CDR1 is SQVTM and CDR2 is ANQGSEA. The CDR3 covers 14 residues. Trimming removed 4 bases from V and 3 bases from J, with 14 bases in between. Original data processing: By means of reference gene primer amplification, nucleated cell counts were estimated. Sequencing used immunoSEQ multiplex PCR; TCRdb keeps in-frame clones, though not all of them. V and J calls and clone size follow that table, whereas D and trimming were derived from the DNA. The sample shows about 50,000 clones, roughly 89% of them seen only once. The sample comprised peripheral blood. The chain carries TRBV29-1 and TRBJ2-3; no clear D. This receptor was identified in a human donor in a cohort sampled during active COVID-19. The CDR3 coding sequence is TGCAGCGTTGTAGCTACAAGCTCAACAGATACGCAGTATTTT. Translated, it gives CSVVATSSTDTQYF.